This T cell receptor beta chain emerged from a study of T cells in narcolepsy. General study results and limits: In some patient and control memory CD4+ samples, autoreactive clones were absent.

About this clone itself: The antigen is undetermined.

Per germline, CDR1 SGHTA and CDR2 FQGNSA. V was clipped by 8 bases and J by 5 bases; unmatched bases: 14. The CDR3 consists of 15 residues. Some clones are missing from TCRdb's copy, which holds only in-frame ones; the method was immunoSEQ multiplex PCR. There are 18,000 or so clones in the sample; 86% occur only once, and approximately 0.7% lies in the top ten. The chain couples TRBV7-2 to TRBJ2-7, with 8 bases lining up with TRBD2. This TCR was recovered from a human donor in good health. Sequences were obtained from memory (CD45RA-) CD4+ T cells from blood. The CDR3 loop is CASAPTSARGDEQYF. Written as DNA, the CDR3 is TGTGCCAGCGCGCCGACTAGCGCCCGGGGTGACGAGCAGTACTTC.